This entry lists 2 T cell receptor beta chains sequenced from one sample in a study of blood T cell repertoires in COVID-19. Repertoires were generated with immunoSEQ multiplex PCR, while TCRdb's copy carries only in-frame clones and drops some. The sample has more than 250,000 clones, more than 85% seen once. The sequenced sample consisted of PBMCs or T cells enriched from blood (not recorded which). These receptors all stem from a young woman who had recovered from COVID-19.

V and J are TRBV27 and TRBJ2-7, with D tentatively TRBD1 (5 bases). Between the trimmed V and J ends, which lost 3 bases and 3 bases, there was a span of 15 bases. This CDR3 is built from 15 residues. The germline V gene encodes CDR1 MNHEY and CDR2 SMNVEV (reference sequence). This CDR3 reads CASSFGFQGLYEQYF. CDR3 DNA: TGTGCCAGCAGTTTTGGGTTCCAGGGCCTCTACGAGCAGTACTTC.

J is TRBJ1-4 and V is TRBV7-9, with a possible D match to TRBD1 (5 bases). Germline lookup yields CDR1 SEHNR and CDR2 FQNEAQ (reference sequence). The CDR3 consists of 13 residues. Trimming took off 6 bases at V and 8 bases at J, with 13 bases between the two ends. DNA of the CDR3: TGTGCCAGCAGAAGGACGGAGGGGGAAAAACTGTTTTTT. Translated, it gives CASRRTEGEKLFF. The variable domain in full, with the rest retrieved from reference TRBV7-9 and TRBJ1-4, is DTGVSQNPRHKITKRGQNVTFRCDPISEHNRLYWYRQTLGQGPEFLTYFQNEAQLEKSRLLSDRFSAERPKGSFSTLEIQRTEQGDSAMYLCASRRTEGEKLFFGSGTQLSVL.